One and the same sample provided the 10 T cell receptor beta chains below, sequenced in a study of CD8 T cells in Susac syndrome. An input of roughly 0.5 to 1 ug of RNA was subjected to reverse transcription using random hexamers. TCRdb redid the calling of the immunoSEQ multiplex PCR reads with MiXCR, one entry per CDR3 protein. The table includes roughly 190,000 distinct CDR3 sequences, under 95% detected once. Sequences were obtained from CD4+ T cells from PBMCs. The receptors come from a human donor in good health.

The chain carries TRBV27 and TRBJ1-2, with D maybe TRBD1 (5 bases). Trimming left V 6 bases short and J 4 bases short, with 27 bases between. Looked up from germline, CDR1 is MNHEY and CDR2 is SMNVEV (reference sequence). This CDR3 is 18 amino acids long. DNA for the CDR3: TGTGCCAGCAGCCCGAAGGGGAGCAGGGTGCGGCGCAGCTATGGCTACACCTTC. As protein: CASSPKGSRVRRSYGYTF.

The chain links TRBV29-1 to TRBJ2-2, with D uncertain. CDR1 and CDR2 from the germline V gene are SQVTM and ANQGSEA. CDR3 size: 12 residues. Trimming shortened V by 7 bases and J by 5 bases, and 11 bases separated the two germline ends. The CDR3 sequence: CSAERDTGELFF. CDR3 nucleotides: TGCAGCGCAGAAAGGGATACCGGGGAGCTGTTTTTT.

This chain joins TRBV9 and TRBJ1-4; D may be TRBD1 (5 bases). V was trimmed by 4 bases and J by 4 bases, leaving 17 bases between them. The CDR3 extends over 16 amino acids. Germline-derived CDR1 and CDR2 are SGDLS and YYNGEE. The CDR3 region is CASSSDETGYNEKLFF. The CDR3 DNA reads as TGTGCCAGCAGCTCAGATGAAACAGGATATAATGAAAAACTGTTTTTT.

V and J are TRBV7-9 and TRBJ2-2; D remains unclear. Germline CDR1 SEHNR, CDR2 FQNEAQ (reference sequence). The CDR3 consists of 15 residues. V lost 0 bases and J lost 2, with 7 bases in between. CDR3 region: CASSLARGNTGELFF. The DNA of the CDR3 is TGTGCCAGCAGCTTAGCTCGCGGAAACACCGGGGAGCTGTTTTTT.

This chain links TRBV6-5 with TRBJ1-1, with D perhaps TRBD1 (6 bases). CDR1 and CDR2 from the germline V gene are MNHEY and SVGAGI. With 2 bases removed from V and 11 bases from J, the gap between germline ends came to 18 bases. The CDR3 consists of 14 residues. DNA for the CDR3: TGTGCCAGCAGTTACGCGACAGGCCCCGGGAGGGCTTTCTTT. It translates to CASSYATGPGRAFF.

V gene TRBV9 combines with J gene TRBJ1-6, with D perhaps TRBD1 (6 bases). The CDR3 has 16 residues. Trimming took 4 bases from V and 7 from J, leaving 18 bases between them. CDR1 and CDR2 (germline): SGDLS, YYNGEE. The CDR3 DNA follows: TGTGCCAGCAGCATTGGGGGCGGGACACTGAATTCACCCCTCCACTTT. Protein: CASSIGGGTLNSPLHF.

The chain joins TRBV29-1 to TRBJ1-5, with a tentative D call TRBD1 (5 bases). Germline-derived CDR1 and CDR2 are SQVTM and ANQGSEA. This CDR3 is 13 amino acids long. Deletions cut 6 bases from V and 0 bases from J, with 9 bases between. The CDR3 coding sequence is TGCAGCGTGCAGGGTAATAGCAATCAGCCCCAGCATTTT. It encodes CSVQGNSNQPQHF.

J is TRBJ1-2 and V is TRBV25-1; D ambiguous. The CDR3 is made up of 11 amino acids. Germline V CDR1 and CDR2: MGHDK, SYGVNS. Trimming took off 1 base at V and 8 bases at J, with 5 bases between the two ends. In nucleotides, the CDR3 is TGTGCCAGCAGTGAATCGTCAGGCTACACCTTC. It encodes CASSESSGYTF.

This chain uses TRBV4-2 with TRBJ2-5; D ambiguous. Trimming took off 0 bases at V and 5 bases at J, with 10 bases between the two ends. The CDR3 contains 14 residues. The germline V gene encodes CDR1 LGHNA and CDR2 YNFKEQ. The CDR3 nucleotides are TGTGCCAGCAGCCAAGATCTGGCCCGGGAGACCCAGTACTTC. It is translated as CASSQDLARETQYF.

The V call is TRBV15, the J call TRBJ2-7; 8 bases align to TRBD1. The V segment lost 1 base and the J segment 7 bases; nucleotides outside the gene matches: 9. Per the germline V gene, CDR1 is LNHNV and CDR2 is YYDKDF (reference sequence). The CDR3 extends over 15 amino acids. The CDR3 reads CATSRARTGRGEQYV. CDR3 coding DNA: TGTGCCACCAGCAGAGCCCGGACAGGGCGAGGGGAGCAGTACGTC.